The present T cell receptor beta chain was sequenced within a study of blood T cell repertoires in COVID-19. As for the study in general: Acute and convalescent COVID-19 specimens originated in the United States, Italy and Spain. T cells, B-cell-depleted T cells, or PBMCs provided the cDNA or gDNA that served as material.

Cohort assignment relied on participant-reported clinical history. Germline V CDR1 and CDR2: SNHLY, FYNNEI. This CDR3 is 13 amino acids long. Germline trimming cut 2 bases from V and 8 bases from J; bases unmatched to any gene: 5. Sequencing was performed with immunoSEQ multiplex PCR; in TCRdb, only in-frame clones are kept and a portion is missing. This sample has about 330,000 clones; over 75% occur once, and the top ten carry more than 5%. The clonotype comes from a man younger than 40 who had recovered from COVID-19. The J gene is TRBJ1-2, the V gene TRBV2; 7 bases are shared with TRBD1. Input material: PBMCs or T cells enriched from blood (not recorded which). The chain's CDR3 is CASSERTGGGYTF. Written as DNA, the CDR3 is TGTGCCAGCAGTGAAAGGACAGGCGGAGGCTACACCTTC.